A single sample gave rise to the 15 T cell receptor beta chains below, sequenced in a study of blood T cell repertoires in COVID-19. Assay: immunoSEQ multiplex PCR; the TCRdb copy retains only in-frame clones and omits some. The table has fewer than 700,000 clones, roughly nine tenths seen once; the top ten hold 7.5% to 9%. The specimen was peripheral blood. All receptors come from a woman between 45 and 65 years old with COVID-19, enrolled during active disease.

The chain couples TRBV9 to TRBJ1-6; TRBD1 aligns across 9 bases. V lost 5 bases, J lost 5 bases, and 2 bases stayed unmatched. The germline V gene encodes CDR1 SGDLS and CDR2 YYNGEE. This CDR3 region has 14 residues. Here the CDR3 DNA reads TGTGCCAGCAGGGGGACAGGGAATAATTCACCCCTCCACTTT. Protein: CASRGTGNNSPLHF. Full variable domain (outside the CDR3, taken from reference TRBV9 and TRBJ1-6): DSGVTQTPKHLITATGQRVTLRCSPRSGDLSVYWYQQSLDQGLQFLIQYYNGEERAKGNILERFSAQQFPDLHSELNLSSLELGDSALYFCASRGTGNNSPLHFGNGTRLTVT.

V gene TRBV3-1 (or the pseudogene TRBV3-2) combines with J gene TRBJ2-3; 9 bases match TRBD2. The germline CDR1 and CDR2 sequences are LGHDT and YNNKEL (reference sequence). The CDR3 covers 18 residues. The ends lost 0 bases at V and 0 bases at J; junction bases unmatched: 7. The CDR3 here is CASSQDLPSGASTDTQYF. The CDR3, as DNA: TGTGCCAGCAGCCAAGATCTTCCTAGCGGGGCTAGCACAGATACGCAGTATTTT.

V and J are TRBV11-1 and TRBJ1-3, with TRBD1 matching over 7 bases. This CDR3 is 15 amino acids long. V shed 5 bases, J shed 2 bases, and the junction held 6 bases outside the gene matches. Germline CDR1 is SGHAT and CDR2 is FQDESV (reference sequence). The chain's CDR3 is CASSADRVTGNTIYF. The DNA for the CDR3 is TGTGCCAGCAGCGCTGACAGGGTCACTGGAAACACCATATATTTT.

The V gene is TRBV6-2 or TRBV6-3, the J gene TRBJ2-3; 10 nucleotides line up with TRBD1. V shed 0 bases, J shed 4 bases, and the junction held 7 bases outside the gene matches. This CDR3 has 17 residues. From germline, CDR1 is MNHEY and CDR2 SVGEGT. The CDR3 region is CASSYSKEDRGSDTQYF. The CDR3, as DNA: TGTGCCAGCAGTTACTCGAAGGAGGACAGGGGGTCAGATACGCAGTATTTT.

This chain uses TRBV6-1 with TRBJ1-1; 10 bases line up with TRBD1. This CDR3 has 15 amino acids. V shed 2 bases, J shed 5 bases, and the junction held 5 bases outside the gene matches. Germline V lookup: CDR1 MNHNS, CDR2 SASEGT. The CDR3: CASSETWTGGTEAFF. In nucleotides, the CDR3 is TGTGCCAGCAGTGAAACCTGGACAGGGGGAACTGAAGCTTTCTTT.

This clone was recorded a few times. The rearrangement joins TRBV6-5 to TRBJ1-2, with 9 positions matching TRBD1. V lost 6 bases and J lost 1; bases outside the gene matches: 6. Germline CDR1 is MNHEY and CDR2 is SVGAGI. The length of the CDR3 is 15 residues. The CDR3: CASSQVGQGNYGYTF. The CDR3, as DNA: TGTGCCAGCAGCCAAGTGGGACAGGGTAACTATGGCTACACCTTC.

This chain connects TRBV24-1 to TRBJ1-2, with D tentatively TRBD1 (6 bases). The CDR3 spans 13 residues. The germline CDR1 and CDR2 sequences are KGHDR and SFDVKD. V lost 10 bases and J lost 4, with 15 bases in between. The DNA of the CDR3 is TGTGCCACGTCCCGGGGGGCAGGCTATGGCTACACCTTC. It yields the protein CATSRGAGYGYTF.

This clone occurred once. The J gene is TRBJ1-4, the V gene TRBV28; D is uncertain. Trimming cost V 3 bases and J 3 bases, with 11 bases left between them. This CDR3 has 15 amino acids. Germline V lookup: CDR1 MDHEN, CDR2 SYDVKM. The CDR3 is CASSLYEGANEKLFF. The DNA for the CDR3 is TGTGCCAGCAGTTTGTACGAGGGCGCTAATGAAAAACTGTTTTTT.

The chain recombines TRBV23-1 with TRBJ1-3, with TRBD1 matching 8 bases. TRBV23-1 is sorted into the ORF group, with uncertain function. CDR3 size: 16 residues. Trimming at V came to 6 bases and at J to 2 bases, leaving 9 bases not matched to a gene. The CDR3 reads CASSLPGQGTGNTIYF. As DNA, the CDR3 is TGCGCCAGCAGCCTCCCAGGACAGGGCACTGGAAACACCATATATTTT.

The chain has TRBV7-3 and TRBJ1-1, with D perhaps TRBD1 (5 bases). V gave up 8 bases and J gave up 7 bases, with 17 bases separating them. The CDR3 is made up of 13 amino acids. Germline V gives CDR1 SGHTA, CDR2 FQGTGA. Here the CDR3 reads CASSPGGKGEAFF. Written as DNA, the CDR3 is TGTGCCAGCTCCCCGGGGGGAAAAGGTGAAGCTTTCTTT.

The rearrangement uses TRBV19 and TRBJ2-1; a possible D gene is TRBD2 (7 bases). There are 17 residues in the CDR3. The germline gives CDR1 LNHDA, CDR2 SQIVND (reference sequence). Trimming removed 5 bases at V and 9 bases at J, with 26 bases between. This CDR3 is CASSPPAAGAFPGEQFF. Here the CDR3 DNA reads TGTGCCAGTAGTCCCCCGGCGGCGGGGGCCTTCCCTGGTGAGCAGTTCTTC.

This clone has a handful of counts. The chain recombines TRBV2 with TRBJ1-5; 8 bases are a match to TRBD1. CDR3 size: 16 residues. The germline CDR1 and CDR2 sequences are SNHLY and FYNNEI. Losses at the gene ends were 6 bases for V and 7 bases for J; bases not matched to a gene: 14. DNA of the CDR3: TGTGCCAGCAGGGGGGGCCGGACAGGGTCCAACCAGCCCCAGCATTTT. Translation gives CASRGGRTGSNQPQHF.

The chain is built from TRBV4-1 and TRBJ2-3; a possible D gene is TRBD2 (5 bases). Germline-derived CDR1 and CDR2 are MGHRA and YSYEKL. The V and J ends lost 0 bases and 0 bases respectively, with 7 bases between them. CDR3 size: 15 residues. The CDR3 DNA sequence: TGCGCCAGCAGCCAAGACCCGGGAAGCACAGATACGCAGTATTTT. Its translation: CASSQDPGSTDTQYF.

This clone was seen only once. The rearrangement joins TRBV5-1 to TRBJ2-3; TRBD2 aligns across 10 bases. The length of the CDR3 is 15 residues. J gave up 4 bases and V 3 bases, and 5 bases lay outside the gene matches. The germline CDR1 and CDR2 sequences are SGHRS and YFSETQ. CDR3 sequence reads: CASSSILAGSDTQYF. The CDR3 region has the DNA TGCGCCAGCAGCTCGATACTAGCGGGGTCAGATACGCAGTATTTT.

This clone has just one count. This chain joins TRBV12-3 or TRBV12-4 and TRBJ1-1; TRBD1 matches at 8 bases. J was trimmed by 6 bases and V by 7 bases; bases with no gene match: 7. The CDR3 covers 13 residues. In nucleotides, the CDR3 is TGTGCCAGCACTCTGGGACAGGTACCTGAAGCTTTCTTT. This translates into CASTLGQVPEAFF.